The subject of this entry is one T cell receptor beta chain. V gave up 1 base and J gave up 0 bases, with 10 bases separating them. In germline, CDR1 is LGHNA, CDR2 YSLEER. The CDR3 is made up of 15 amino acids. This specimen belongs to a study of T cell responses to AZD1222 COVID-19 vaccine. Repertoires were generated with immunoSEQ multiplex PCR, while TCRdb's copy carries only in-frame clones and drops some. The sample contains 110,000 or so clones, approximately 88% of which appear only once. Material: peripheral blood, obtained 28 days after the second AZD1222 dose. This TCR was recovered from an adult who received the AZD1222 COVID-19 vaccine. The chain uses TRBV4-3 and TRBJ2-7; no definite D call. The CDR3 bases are TGCGCCAGCAGCCAAGTATTCGGCAGCTCCTACGAGCAGTACTTC. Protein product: CASSQVFGSSYEQYF.